This TCR beta chain was profiled in a study of cytomegalovirus exposure and HLA in healthy donors. Study at large: A subsequent analysis stated that the 120 or so validation repertoires were run on the same platform as the approximately 700 first-cohort repertoires.

General study results and limits: Listed as cytomegalovirus-associated were over 150 TCR beta chains.

Clones were sequenced by immunoSEQ multiplex PCR, and TCRdb holds only the in-frame ones, with some missing. The profile shows over 85,000 clones, over 85% of them singletons. The V end lost 0 bases, the J end lost 5 bases, and 10 bases lay between the germline ends. The CDR3 is 14 amino acids. Germline V gene sequence: CDR1 GTSNPN, CDR2 SVGIG (reference sequence). Separate from the approximately 700-subject first cohort was the approximately 120-subject validation cohort, to which the donors belonged. Note on this clone: Antigen unknown.

The gene calls are TRBV30 and TRBJ1-4, with D maybe TRBD1 (5 bases). The clonotype comes from a woman in her thirties in good health and CMV-seropositive. The material sequenced was PBMCs. The CDR3 sequence is CAWSVRQGNEKLFF. The CDR3 bases are TGTGCCTGGAGTGTTCGTCAGGGAAATGAAAAACTGTTTTTT.